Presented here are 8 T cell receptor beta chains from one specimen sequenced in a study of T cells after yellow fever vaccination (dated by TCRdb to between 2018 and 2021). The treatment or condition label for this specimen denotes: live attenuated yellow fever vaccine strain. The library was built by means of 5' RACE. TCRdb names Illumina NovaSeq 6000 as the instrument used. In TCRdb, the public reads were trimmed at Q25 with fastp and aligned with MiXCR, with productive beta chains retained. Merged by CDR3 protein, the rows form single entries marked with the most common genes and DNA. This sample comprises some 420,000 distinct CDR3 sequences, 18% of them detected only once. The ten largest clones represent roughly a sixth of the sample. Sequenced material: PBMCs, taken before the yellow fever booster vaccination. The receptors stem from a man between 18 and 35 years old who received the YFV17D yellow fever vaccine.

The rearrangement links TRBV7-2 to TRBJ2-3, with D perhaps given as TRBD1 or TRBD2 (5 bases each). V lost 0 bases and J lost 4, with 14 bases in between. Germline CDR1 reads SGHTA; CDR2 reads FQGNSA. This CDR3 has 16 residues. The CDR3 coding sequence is TGTGCCAGCAGCTTAGCGGGGGTAACTTCCGCAGATACGCAGTATTTT. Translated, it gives CASSLAGVTSADTQYF.

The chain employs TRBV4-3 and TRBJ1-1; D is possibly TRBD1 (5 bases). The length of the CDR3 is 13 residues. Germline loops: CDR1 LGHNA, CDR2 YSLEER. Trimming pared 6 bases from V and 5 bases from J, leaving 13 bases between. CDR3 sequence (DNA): TGCGCCAGCAGACGACAGATGATAACTGAAGCTTTCTTT. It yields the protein CASRRQMITEAFF.

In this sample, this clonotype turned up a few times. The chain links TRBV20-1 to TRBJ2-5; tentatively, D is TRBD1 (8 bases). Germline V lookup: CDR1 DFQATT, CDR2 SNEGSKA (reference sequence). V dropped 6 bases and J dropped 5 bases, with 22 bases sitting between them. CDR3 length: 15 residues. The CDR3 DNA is TGCAGTGCGTATAAGCGGGGCAGGGGGCTGGAGACCCAGTACTTC. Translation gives CSAYKRGRGLETQYF.

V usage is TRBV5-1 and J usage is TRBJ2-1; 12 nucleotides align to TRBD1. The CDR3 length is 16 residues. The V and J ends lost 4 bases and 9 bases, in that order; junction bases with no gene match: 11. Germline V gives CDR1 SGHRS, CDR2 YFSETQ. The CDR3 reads CASSPRDRGLSSEQFF. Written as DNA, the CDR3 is TGCGCCAGCAGCCCTAGGGACAGGGGGCTCAGCAGTGAGCAGTTCTTC.

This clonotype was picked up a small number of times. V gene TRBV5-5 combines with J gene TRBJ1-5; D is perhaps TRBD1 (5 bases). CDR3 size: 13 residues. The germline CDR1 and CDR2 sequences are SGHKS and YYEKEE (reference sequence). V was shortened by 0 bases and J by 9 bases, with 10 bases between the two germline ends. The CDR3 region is CASSLAMGTPQHF. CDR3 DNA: TGTGCCAGCAGCTTGGCCATGGGGACGCCCCAGCATTTT.

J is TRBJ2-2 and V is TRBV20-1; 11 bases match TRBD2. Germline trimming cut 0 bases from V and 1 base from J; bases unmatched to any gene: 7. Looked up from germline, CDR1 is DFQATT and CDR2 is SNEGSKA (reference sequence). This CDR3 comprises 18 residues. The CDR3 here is CSARDNFGLAGNTGELFF. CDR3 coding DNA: TGCAGTGCTAGAGACAATTTTGGACTAGCGGGGAACACCGGGGAGCTGTTTTTT.

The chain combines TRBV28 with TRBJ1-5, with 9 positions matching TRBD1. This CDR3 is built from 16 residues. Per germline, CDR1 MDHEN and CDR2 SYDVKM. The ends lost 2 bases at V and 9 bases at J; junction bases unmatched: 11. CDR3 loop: CASSLGGTGPPSPQHF. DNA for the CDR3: TGTGCCAGCAGTTTAGGGGGGACAGGGCCTCCATCGCCCCAGCATTTT.

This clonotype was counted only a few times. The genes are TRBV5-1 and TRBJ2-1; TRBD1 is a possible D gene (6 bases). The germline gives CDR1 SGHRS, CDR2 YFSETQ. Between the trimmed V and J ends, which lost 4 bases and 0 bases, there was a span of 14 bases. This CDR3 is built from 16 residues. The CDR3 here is CASSVGTGSSYNEQFF. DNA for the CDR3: TGCGCCAGCAGCGTAGGTACAGGGAGCTCCTACAATGAGCAGTTCTTC.